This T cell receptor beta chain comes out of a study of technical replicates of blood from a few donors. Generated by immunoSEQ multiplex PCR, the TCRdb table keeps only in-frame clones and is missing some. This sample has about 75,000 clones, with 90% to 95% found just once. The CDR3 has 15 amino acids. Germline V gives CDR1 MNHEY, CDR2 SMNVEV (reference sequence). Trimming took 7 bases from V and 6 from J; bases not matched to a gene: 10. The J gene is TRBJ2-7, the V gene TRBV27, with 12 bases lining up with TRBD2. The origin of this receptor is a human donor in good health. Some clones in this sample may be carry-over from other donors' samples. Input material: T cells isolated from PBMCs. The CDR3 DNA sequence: TGTGCCAGCACTCTAAGACGACTAGCGGGAGTCGAGCAGTACTTC. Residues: CASTLRRLAGVEQYF.